This T cell receptor (beta chain) is drawn from a study of T cell clonotyping in hematopoietic cell transplantation. Comments on this clone: Antigen unknown.

Germline V gives CDR1 SNHLY, CDR2 FYNNEI. CDR3 length: 15 residues. The germline V and J ends were trimmed by 7 bases and 1 base, with 16 bases remaining between them. Study-level points and caveats: Pathologically expanded recipient clonotypes increased progressively from day 30 to day 180 as diversity fell. Graft donor and pretransplant recipient Inverse Simpson Index values predicted broader posttransplant TCR diversity.

Data came from immunoSEQ multiplex PCR; TCRdb stores just in-frame clones and leaves some out. The sample shows 55,000 to 70,000 clones, 85% to 95% of them seen only once. Sequencing input: peripheral blood mononuclear cells. This clonotype was obtained from a man in his fifties in good health. Some clones in this sample may be carry-over from other donors' samples. V is TRBV2 and J is TRBJ2-5, with D unclear. The CDR3 DNA reads TGTGCCAGCACGCCGTGGGCTAACTTCCAAGAGACCCAGTACTTC. Translated, it gives CASTPWANFQETQYF.